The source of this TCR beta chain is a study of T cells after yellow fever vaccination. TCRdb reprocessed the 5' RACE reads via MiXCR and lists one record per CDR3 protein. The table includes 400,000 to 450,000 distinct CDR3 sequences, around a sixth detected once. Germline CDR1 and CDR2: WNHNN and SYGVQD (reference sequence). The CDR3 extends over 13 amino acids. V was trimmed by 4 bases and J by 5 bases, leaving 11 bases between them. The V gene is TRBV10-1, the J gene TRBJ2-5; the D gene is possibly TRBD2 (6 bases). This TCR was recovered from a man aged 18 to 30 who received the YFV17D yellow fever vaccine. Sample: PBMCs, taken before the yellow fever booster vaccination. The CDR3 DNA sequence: TGCGCCAGCAGTGGGGCGGGGCCGGAGACCCAGTACTTC. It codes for CASSGAGPETQYF.